The 30 T cell receptor beta chains below come from one sample, sequenced in a study of brain T cells in children with intractable seizures. Method: immunoSEQ multiplex PCR; TCRdb's copy keeps in-frame clones and lacks some. Among 50,000 to 75,000 clones listed, roughly 95% were seen once. The sample was peripheral blood, taken at surgery. The receptors come from a boy less than two years old with focal cortical dysplasia and intractable seizures.

The chain joins TRBV7-2 to TRBJ1-6, with D unclear. Germline CDR1 and CDR2: SGHTA and FQGNSA. V was pared by 4 bases and J by 8 bases, with 12 bases between. There are 14 residues in the CDR3. This chain's CDR3 is CASSSGPGDSPLHF. CDR3 coding DNA: TGTGCCAGCAGCTCCGGGCCCGGGGATTCACCCCTCCACTTT.

This rearrangement joins TRBV5-6 to TRBJ2-1, with unresolved D. This CDR3 is built from 15 residues. From germline, CDR1 is SGHDT and CDR2 YYEEEE. Trimming shortened V by 4 bases and J by 0 bases, and 11 bases separated the two germline ends. The CDR3 DNA reads as TGTGCCAGCAGCCTGTCCTCCAGCTCCTACAATGAGCAGTTCTTC. Its protein product is CASSLSSSSYNEQFF.

V gene TRBV6-4 combines with J gene TRBJ2-3; 7 positions match TRBD1. The CDR3 runs to 14 residues. V lost 5 bases, J lost 4 bases, and 6 bases stayed unmatched. Per the germline V gene, CDR1 is MRHNA and CDR2 is SNTAGT. The CDR3, as DNA: TGTGCCAGCAGTATGACAGGGACGGCAGATACGCAGTATTTT. Its protein is CASSMTGTADTQYF.

The chain recombines TRBV27 with TRBJ1-2; D is ambiguous. V was cut by 4 bases and J by 9 bases, with 15 bases left in between. The CDR3 spans 13 residues. CDR1 MNHEY and CDR2 SMNVEV come from the germline V gene (reference sequence). CDR3 DNA: TGTGCCAGCAGTTCTGAGGGTGTGAGAAGCTACACCTTC. Translating gives CASSSEGVRSYTF.

The genes are TRBV4-3 and TRBJ2-3; D remains ambiguous. CDR1 LGHNA and CDR2 YSLEER come from the germline V gene. The ends were cut back, 4 bases at V and 1 base at J, with 9 bases in the middle. The CDR3 runs 14 residues. The CDR3 reads CASSRFRGTDTQYF. CDR3 nucleotide sequence: TGCGCCAGCAGCCGGTTTCGGGGCACAGATACGCAGTATTTT.

The chain joins TRBV11-2 to TRBJ1-4, with 8 positions matching TRBD1. This CDR3 is built from 16 residues. The germline V gene encodes CDR1 SGHAT and CDR2 FQNNGV. J was trimmed by 4 bases and V by 3 bases; bases with no gene match: 7. The CDR3 nucleotides read TGTGCCAGCAGCTTGGACAGGGTTGGCCTTAATGAAAAACTGTTTTTT. Translating gives CASSLDRVGLNEKLFF.

This clone was found a few times. The chain is built from TRBV4-2 and TRBJ1-1; D is uncertain. The CDR3 consists of 14 residues. The germline V gene has CDR1 LGHNA and CDR2 YNFKEQ. With 0 bases removed from V and 1 base from J, the gap between germline ends came to 6 bases. CDR3 region: CASSQDDGNTEAFF. The CDR3 bases are TGTGCCAGCAGCCAAGACGACGGGAACACTGAAGCTTTCTTT.

This clone was seen a single time. The rearrangement uses TRBV4-3 and TRBJ2-5; TRBD2 matches at 8 bases. The V gene's germline CDR1 is LGHNA and CDR2 YSLEER. The CDR3 length is 17 residues. J lost 0 bases, V lost 2 bases, and 8 bases had no gene match. This CDR3 reads CASSQIRASGYQETQYF. DNA for the CDR3: TGCGCCAGCAGCCAAATTCGGGCTAGCGGGTACCAAGAGACCCAGTACTTC.

V gene TRBV5-1 combines with J gene TRBJ2-2; D is tentatively TRBD1 or TRBD2 (5 bases each). Germline V gene lookup returns CDR1 SGHRS and CDR2 YFSETQ. V gave up 4 bases and J gave up 0 bases, with 10 bases separating them. This CDR3 region has 15 residues. Written as DNA, the CDR3 is TGCGCCAGCAGCAACCGGGACCCGAACACCGGGGAGCTGTTTTTT. Residues: CASSNRDPNTGELFF.

This sequence joins TRBV27 and TRBJ2-7, with 7 bases fitting TRBD1. Germline CDR1 MNHEY, CDR2 SMNVEV (reference sequence). The CDR3 runs 14 residues. V trimming: 2 bases; J trimming: 3 bases; junction bases outside the gene matches: 4. The CDR3 sequence: CASSLPDRVYEQYF. The CDR3 DNA is TGTGCCAGCAGTTTACCCGACAGGGTCTACGAGCAGTACTTC.

This clone was recorded only once. The chain uses TRBV6-5 and TRBJ2-2; D is perhaps TRBD1 or TRBD2 (5 bases each). CDR3 length: 16 amino acids. Trimming left V 4 bases short and J 6 bases short, with 18 bases between. CDR1 is MNHEY and CDR2 is SVGAGI in the germline V gene. CDR3 DNA sequence: TGTGCCAGCAGTTTATTCGGACTCCTAGGGGCCGGGGAGCTGTTTTTT. Translated, it gives CASSLFGLLGAGELFF.

This chain joins TRBV9 and TRBJ1-2, with D perhaps matching TRBD1 (6 bases). The CDR3 spans 14 residues. Germline loops: CDR1 SGDLS, CDR2 YYNGEE. Trimming shortened V by 6 bases and J by 4 bases, and 16 bases separated the two germline ends. For the CDR3, the DNA is TGTGCCAGCACCCCAGACAGGCTGTTCTATGGCTACACCTTC. Translation gives CASTPDRLFYGYTF.

The chain joins TRBV7-2 to TRBJ1-2; D gene uncertain. Germline V gene sequence: CDR1 SGHTA, CDR2 FQGNSA. Trimming cost V 3 bases and J 7 bases, with 15 bases left between them. The CDR3 totals 14 residues. The CDR3 sequence: CASSFSGLARGYTF. As DNA, the CDR3 is TGTGCCAGCAGCTTTTCCGGGCTGGCTCGTGGCTACACCTTC.

This chain joins TRBV7-2 and TRBJ1-1; possibly TRBD1 for D (5 bases). This CDR3 spans 15 amino acids. CDR1 SGHTA and CDR2 FQGNSA come from the germline V gene. The germline V and J ends were trimmed by 4 bases and 5 bases, with 17 bases remaining between them. The CDR3 sequence is CASSSGALGGTEAFF. The CDR3 DNA is TGTGCCAGCAGCTCTGGGGCCCTCGGAGGGACTGAAGCTTTCTTT.

The genes are TRBV9 and TRBJ2-3, with TRBD2 identical over 7 bases. This CDR3 region has 14 residues. Germline assignment: CDR1 SGDLS and CDR2 YYNGEE. V gave up 4 bases and J gave up 2 bases; unmatched junction bases: 4. CDR3 sequence (DNA): TGTGCCAGCAGCTTAAGCGGGAACACAGATACGCAGTATTTT. This gives the protein CASSLSGNTDTQYF. Full variable domain (rest looked up from reference TRBV9 and TRBJ2-3): DSGVTQTPKHLITATGQRVTLRCSPRSGDLSVYWYQQSLDQGLQFLIQYYNGEERAKGNILERFSAQQFPDLHSELNLSSLELGDSALYFCASSLSGNTDTQYFGPGTRLTVL.

The V call is TRBV9, the J call TRBJ1-2, with D possibly being TRBD1 (5 bases). The ends were cut back, 0 bases at V and 0 bases at J, with 9 bases in the middle. The CDR3 totals 15 residues. Germline V CDR1 and CDR2: SGDLS, YYNGEE. The CDR3 sequence is CASSVGGAANYGYTF. The CDR3, as DNA: TGTGCCAGCAGCGTAGGTGGGGCCGCTAACTATGGCTACACCTTC.

This clone has a single count. The J gene is TRBJ2-7, the V gene TRBV3-1 (or the pseudogene TRBV3-2); tentative D call: TRBD2 (6 bases). This CDR3 is built from 15 residues. The germline V gene has CDR1 LGHDT and CDR2 YNNKEL (reference sequence). Deletions cut 2 bases from V and 0 bases from J, with 11 bases between. The CDR3, as DNA: TGTGCCAGCAGCCAACCCCTCGGGGGCTCCTACGAGCAGTACTTC. Translated, it gives CASSQPLGGSYEQYF.

The CDR3 region is CASSGLGDTNSPLHF. The DNA of the CDR3 is TGTGCCAGCAGCGGGCTCGGGGACACTAATTCACCCCTCCACTTT. This rearrangement joins TRBV6-5 to TRBJ1-6, with a weak D call TRBD1 (6 bases). With 6 bases removed from V and 6 bases from J, the gap between germline ends came to 15 bases. Germline V gives CDR1 MNHEY, CDR2 SVGAGI. This CDR3 comprises 15 residues.

The CDR3 region is CASSLLAGGTGELFF. The CDR3 DNA reads TGTGCCAGCAGTCTTCTAGCGGGAGGTACCGGGGAGCTGTTTTTT. The J gene is TRBJ2-2, the V gene TRBV2; 11 bases are shared with TRBD2. Losses at the gene ends were 5 bases for V and 5 bases for J; bases not matched to a gene: 4. Germline lookup yields CDR1 SNHLY and CDR2 FYNNEI. This CDR3 contains 15 residues.

The chain joins TRBV9 to TRBJ1-2, with 9 bases identical to TRBD1. V shed 0 bases and J 4 bases; nucleotides not matched to a gene: 1. This CDR3 is 14 amino acids long. Germline CDR1 and CDR2: SGDLS and YYNGEE. The CDR3 loop is CASSVAGQGYGYTF. CDR3 nucleotide sequence: TGTGCCAGCAGCGTAGCGGGACAGGGCTATGGCTACACCTTC.

The chain uses TRBV5-8 and TRBJ1-1; D is unclear. Germline lookup yields CDR1 SGHTS and CDR2 YDEGEE. V lost 1 base to trimming and J lost 2 bases, with 6 bases between them. The CDR3 sequence is 13 residues long. CDR3 nucleotide sequence: TGTGCCAGCAGCTTGATGGATAACACTGAAGCTTTCTTT. Translation: CASSLMDNTEAFF. The full variable domain, with the rest looked up from reference TRBV5-8 and TRBJ1-1, is EAGVTQSPTHLIKTRGQQATLRCSPISGHTSVYWYQQALGLGLQFLLWYDEGEERNRGNFPPRFSGRQFPNYSSELNVNALELEDSALYLCASSLMDNTEAFFGQGTRLTVV.

This sequence joins TRBV28 and TRBJ2-7; tentatively, D is TRBD1 or TRBD2 (5 bases each). The length of the CDR3 is 12 residues. The germline gives CDR1 MDHEN, CDR2 SYDVKM. V lost 5 bases, J lost 3 bases, and 8 bases lay in between. CDR3 loop: CASSGDLYEQYF. CDR3 coding DNA: TGTGCCAGCAGTGGGGACCTCTACGAGCAGTACTTC.

The J gene is TRBJ2-5, the V gene TRBV6-5; TRBD2 matches at 12 bases. The CDR3 is 14 amino acids. Germline V lookup: CDR1 MNHEY, CDR2 SVGAGI. Trimming cost V 5 bases and J 9 bases; bases outside gene matches: 7. The CDR3 region is CASSTRLAGAAQYF. CDR3 in DNA: TGTGCCAGCAGTACCCGACTAGCGGGAGCAGCCCAGTACTTC.

The V and J genes are TRBV4-3 and TRBJ2-7; TRBD2 matches at 9 bases. With V trimmed by 0 bases and J by 5 bases, 2 bases remained unmatched. Germline assignment: CDR1 LGHNA and CDR2 YSLEER. The CDR3 extends over 14 amino acids. The CDR3 reads CASSQDLAGDEQYF. CDR3 in DNA: TGCGCCAGCAGCCAAGACTTAGCGGGAGACGAGCAGTACTTC.

V usage is TRBV5-1 and J usage is TRBJ1-5; no definite D call. The ends were cut back, 4 bases at V and 2 bases at J, with 7 bases in the middle. The V gene's germline CDR1 is SGHRS and CDR2 YFSETQ. CDR3 size: 13 residues. CDR3 sequence (DNA): TGCGCCAGCAGCGTGCGGGGCAATCAGCCCCAGCATTTT. Translation: CASSVRGNQPQHF.

The table lists this clone with a count of one. This chain joins TRBV7-2 and TRBJ1-1, with D possibly being TRBD1 (5 bases). CDR3 length equals 13 residues. Germline loops: CDR1 SGHTA, CDR2 FQGNSA. Trimming left V 2 bases short and J 5 bases short, with 9 bases between. This chain's CDR3 is CASSLRGGTEAFF. CDR3 coding DNA: TGTGCCAGCAGCTTAAGGGGCGGGACTGAAGCTTTCTTT.

The chain has TRBV6-2 or TRBV6-3 and TRBJ1-2, with D possibly being TRBD1 (6 bases). The ends were cut back, 0 bases at V and 6 bases at J, with 17 bases in the middle. This CDR3 spans 16 amino acids. The germline gives CDR1 MNHEY, CDR2 SVGEGT. The chain's CDR3 is CASSYSRGRHRDGYTF. The CDR3, as DNA: TGTGCCAGCAGTTACTCGAGGGGCAGGCACAGGGATGGCTACACCTTC.

The V and J genes are TRBV6-5 and TRBJ1-1; the match to TRBD1 covers 8 bases. The CDR3 spans 15 residues. The ends lost 5 bases at V and 0 bases at J; junction bases unmatched: 5. Germline assignment: CDR1 MNHEY and CDR2 SVGAGI. In nucleotides, the CDR3 is TGTGCCAGCAGTCCCAGGGGGCCCATGAACACTGAAGCTTTCTTT. Translated: CASSPRGPMNTEAFF.

The genes are TRBV29-1 and TRBJ1-2; 10 nucleotides align to TRBD1. In germline, CDR1 is SQVTM, CDR2 ANQGSEA. There are 13 residues in the CDR3. V shed 7 bases, J shed 2 bases, and the junction held 4 bases outside the gene matches. DNA of the CDR3: TGCAGCGCGGGGACAGGGGAAAACTATGGCTACACCTTC. Its translation is CSAGTGENYGYTF.

The chain has TRBV19 and TRBJ1-5, with 7 nucleotides matching TRBD1. Looked up from germline, CDR1 is LNHDA and CDR2 is SQIVND (reference sequence). The CDR3 totals 17 residues. With V trimmed by 3 bases and J by 0 bases, 8 bases remained unmatched. CDR3 sequence (DNA): TGTGCCAGTAGTATTGCCCCGACAGGGTATAGCAATCAGCCCCAGCATTTT. Its translation is CASSIAPTGYSNQPQHF.